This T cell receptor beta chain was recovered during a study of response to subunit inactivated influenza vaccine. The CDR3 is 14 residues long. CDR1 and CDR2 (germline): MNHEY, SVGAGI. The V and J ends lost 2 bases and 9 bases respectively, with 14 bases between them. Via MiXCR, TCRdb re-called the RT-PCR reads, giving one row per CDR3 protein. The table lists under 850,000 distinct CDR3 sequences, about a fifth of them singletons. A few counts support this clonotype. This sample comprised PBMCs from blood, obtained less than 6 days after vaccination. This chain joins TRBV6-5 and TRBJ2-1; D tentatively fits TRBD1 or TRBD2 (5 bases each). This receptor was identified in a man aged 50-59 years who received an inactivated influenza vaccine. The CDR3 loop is CASSYGSRAGEQFF. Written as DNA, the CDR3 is TGTGCCAGCAGTTACGGATCCAGGGCGGGTGAGCAGTTCTTC.